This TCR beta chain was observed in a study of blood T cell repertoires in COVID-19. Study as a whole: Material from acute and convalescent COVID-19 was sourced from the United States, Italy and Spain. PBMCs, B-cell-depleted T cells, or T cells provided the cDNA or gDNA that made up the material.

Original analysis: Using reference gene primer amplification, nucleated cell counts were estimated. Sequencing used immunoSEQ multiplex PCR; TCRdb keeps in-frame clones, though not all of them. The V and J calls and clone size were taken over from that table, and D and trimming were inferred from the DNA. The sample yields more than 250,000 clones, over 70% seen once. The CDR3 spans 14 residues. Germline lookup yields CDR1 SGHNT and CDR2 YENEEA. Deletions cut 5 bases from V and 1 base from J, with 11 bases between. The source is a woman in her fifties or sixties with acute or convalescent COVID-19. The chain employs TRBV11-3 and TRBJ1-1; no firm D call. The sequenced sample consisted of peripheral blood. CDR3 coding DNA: TGTGCCAGCAGCCCAGACGGGGAGAACACTGAAGCTTTCTTT. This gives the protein CASSPDGENTEAFF.